The 24 T cell receptor beta chains below were found in one sample sequenced in a study of regulatory T cells in long-lasting Graves disease. Indicated time point: persistent/refractory GD, antithyroid drugs over 5 years with positive TRAb. PBMCs provided the RNA from which the TCR library was made. Libraries of TCR beta came from iRepertoire HTBI primers plus Arm-PCR of CDR3 regions. TCRdb re-called the multiplex PCR reads through MiXCR, storing one row per CDR3 protein. Here the sample spans around 450,000 distinct CDR3 sequences, roughly 21% being singletons. The specimen was peripheral blood mononuclear cells (PBMCs), collected when the disease was refractory, from a patient treated with antithyroid drugs. The receptors were sampled from a female donor with Graves disease.

There are many counts of this clonotype. The CDR3: CASSEGTDEAFF. For the CDR3, the DNA is TGTGCCAGCAGTGAGGGGACAGATGAAGCTTTCTTT. The V gene is TRBV3-1, the J gene TRBJ1-1, with 7 bases fitting TRBD1. The CDR3 sequence is 12 residues long. Germline CDR1 reads LGHDT; CDR2 reads YNNKEL (reference sequence). V lost 6 bases and J lost 7; bases outside the gene matches: 5.

The V and J genes are TRBV14 and TRBJ2-2, with a possible D match to TRBD2 (6 bases). V was cut by 4 bases and J by 5 bases, with 14 bases left in between. CDR1 is SGHDN, CDR2 FVKESK, per germline. There are 15 residues in the CDR3. CDR3 in DNA: TGTGCCAGCAGCCGTAGCGGCGTGTGGACCGGGGAGCTGTTTTTT. Translating it yields CASSRSGVWTGELFF.

The chain recombines TRBV2 with TRBJ2-3; the D is unclear. Germline V gene sequence: CDR1 SNHLY, CDR2 FYNNEI. This CDR3 has 13 amino acids. V was trimmed by 7 bases and J by 2 bases, leaving 10 bases between them. CDR3 protein: CASNAESTDTQYF. The CDR3 nucleotides read TGTGCCAGCAACGCGGAGTCCACAGATACGCAGTATTTT.

The chain links TRBV7-9 to TRBJ1-6; the D is unclear. Germline V gene data show CDR1 as SEHNR and CDR2 as FQNEAQ (reference sequence). The CDR3 extends over 15 amino acids. Trimming left V 7 bases short and J 4 bases short, with 14 bases between. Written as DNA, the CDR3 is TGTGCCAGCACCAATGAGGATCGGTATAATTCACCCCTCCACTTT. It codes for CASTNEDRYNSPLHF.

This chain uses TRBV4-2 with TRBJ2-2, with 9 positions matching TRBD1. The CDR3 sequence is 16 residues long. The V gene's germline CDR1 is LGHNA and CDR2 YNFKEQ. V was clipped by 1 base and J by 3 bases; unmatched bases: 3. The CDR3 DNA follows: TGTGCCAGCAGCCAAGTGGGACAGGGCGACACCGGGGAGCTGTTTTTT. Translating it yields CASSQVGQGDTGELFF.

The sample holds many counts of this clonotype. This chain links TRBV12-3 or TRBV12-4 with TRBJ2-2, with TRBD2 matching 10 bases. The J segment lost 3 bases and the V segment lost 6 bases, leaving 4 bases of the junction unmatched. This CDR3 contains 15 residues. The CDR3 reads CASSRTSGHTGELFF. The CDR3 DNA follows: TGTGCCAGCAGCCGGACTAGCGGACACACCGGGGAGCTGTTTTTT.

This clonotype was counted ten times or more. The chain is built from TRBV7-8 and TRBJ1-6; D gene unclear. V gave up 0 bases and J gave up 13 bases, with 13 bases separating them. Germline CDR1 and CDR2: SGHVS and FQNEAQ. The CDR3 length is 14 residues. CDR3 DNA: TGTGCCAGCAGCTTAGCAGGGTCGGCTCGCCCCCTCCACTTT. This translates into CASSLAGSARPLHF.

This clonotype has a handful of counts. The chain joins TRBV7-9 to TRBJ2-5; no reliable D call. The CDR3 covers 15 residues. Trimming removed 5 bases at V and 1 base at J, with 14 bases between. In germline, CDR1 is SEHNR, CDR2 FQNEAQ (reference sequence). The CDR3 DNA reads TGTGCCAGCAGCCCGGGCGGAGCCAGCCAAGAGACCCAGTACTTC. Its translation: CASSPGGASQETQYF. Using reference TRBV7-9 and TRBJ2-5 for the parts outside the CDR3, the full variable domain is DTGVSQNPRHKITKRGQNVTFRCDPISEHNRLYWYRQTLGQGPEFLTYFQNEAQLEKSRLLSDRFSAERPKGSFSTLEIQRTEQGDSAMYLCASSPGGASQETQYFGPGTRLLVL.

Note on this clonotype: At one boundary the junction diverges from the germline segment, which might be a read error. The chain employs TRBV20-1 and TRBJ2-7, with D maybe TRBD2 (5 bases). Per germline, CDR1 DFQATT and CDR2 SNEGSKA (reference sequence). The CDR3 has 13 amino acids. Here the CDR3 DNA reads TGCAGTGCTAGAACATTAGGACTTTACGAGCAGCACTTC. Translation gives CSARTLGLYEQHF.

This clonotype was detected ten times or more. The genes are TRBV28 and TRBJ1-1; 7 bases fit TRBD1. CDR1 and CDR2 from the germline V gene are MDHEN and SYDVKM. The CDR3 totals 16 residues. Losses at the gene ends were 5 bases for V and 0 bases for J; bases not matched to a gene: 9. Here the CDR3 reads CASSRPGTAMNTEAFF. CDR3 coding DNA: TGTGCCAGCAGTCGTCCCGGGACAGCCATGAACACTGAAGCTTTCTTT.

The table lists this clonotype with many counts. This sequence joins TRBV24-1 and TRBJ2-5; D possibly corresponds to TRBD2 (6 bases). The V and J ends lost 2 bases and 5 bases respectively, with 20 bases between them. CDR1 and CDR2 (germline): KGHDR, SFDVKD. The CDR3 totals 17 residues. CDR3 loop: CATSDWGDMGGRETQYF. The CDR3 DNA follows: TGTGCCACCAGTGATTGGGGAGACATGGGAGGACGGGAGACCCAGTACTTC.

This clonotype was seen more than once but under ten times. V usage is TRBV5-5 and J usage is TRBJ2-5, with 9 bases matching TRBD2. Trimming cost V 4 bases and J 0 bases; bases outside gene matches: 7. This CDR3 contains 16 residues. CDR1 is SGHKS and CDR2 is YYEKEE in the germline V gene (reference sequence). The CDR3 here is CASSRRLAVYQETQYF. CDR3 bases: TGTGCCAGCAGCCGCAGACTAGCGGTGTACCAAGAGACCCAGTACTTC.

The chain has TRBV7-8 and TRBJ1-5; TRBD1 might be the D (5 bases). The V and J ends lost 1 base and 0 bases respectively, with 10 bases between them. CDR3 length equals 16 residues. Germline CDR1 SGHVS, CDR2 FQNEAQ. The DNA for the CDR3 is TGTGCCAGCAGCTTAGGAGGGGTTTATAGCAATCAGCCCCAGCATTTT. Protein sequence: CASSLGGVYSNQPQHF.

This clonotype was observed many times. The chain employs TRBV28 and TRBJ2-5; no clear D gene. Germline V CDR1 and CDR2: MDHEN, SYDVKM. CDR3 length: 15 amino acids. The V gene lost 5 bases and the J gene lost 1 base, with 14 bases spanning the gap. The CDR3: CASSPPFRLQETQYF. DNA for the CDR3: TGTGCCAGCAGTCCCCCCTTTAGACTCCAAGAGACCCAGTACTTC.

This sequence joins TRBV28 and TRBJ2-7; unclear D gene. The CDR3 totals 13 residues. Germline CDR1 MDHEN, CDR2 SYDVKM. V shed 4 bases and J shed 4 bases, with 11 bases lying between them. DNA for the CDR3: TGTGCCAGCAGTTCCAGACTCGGATACGAGCAGTACTTC. Its protein product is CASSSRLGYEQYF.

The J gene is TRBJ2-2, the V gene TRBV5-1; 11 positions match TRBD1. The CDR3 is 16 residues long. CDR1 SGHRS and CDR2 YFSETQ come from the germline V gene. After removal of 4 bases from V and 4 bases from J, the junction contained 6 bases not matched to a gene. The CDR3 spells CASSAPGQGVTGELFF. The CDR3 coding sequence is TGCGCCAGCAGCGCCCCGGGACAGGGGGTCACCGGGGAGCTGTTTTTT.

The chain's CDR3 is CASSPLLAYQETQYF. CDR3 nucleotides: TGTGCCAGCAGCCCCCTCCTAGCGTACCAAGAGACCCAGTACTTC. The chain carries TRBV3-1 and TRBJ2-5; a possible D gene is TRBD2 (6 bases). Germline CDR1 LGHDT, CDR2 YNNKEL (reference sequence). The length of the CDR3 is 15 residues. Trimming took 4 bases from V and 0 from J, leaving 12 bases between them.

This clonotype was picked up many times. The chain links TRBV24-1 to TRBJ2-6, with a possible D match to TRBD2 (6 bases). CDR1 is KGHDR, CDR2 SFDVKD, per germline. Trimming removed 7 bases at V and 0 bases at J, with 15 bases between. This CDR3 is 17 amino acids long. The CDR3 spells CATSDEVRGSGANVLTF. CDR3 bases: TGTGCCACCAGCGATGAGGTGCGGGGCTCTGGGGCCAACGTCCTGACTTTC.

V usage is TRBV4-1 and J usage is TRBJ1-4; TRBD1 matches 9 bases. CDR1 and CDR2 (germline): MGHRA, YSYEKL. After removal of 6 bases from V and 6 bases from J, the junction contained 5 bases not matched to a gene. This CDR3 is 14 amino acids long. CDR3 nucleotides: TGCGCCAGCAGGCCGAGGACAGGGGATGAAAAACTGTTTTTT. Its translation is CASRPRTGDEKLFF.

This clonotype appeared a few times. An end of the junction does not agree with germline; a read error may underlie this. The chain carries TRBV27 and TRBJ1-1; TRBD1 is a possible D gene (5 bases). Germline V gives CDR1 MNHEY, CDR2 SMNVEV (reference sequence). The CDR3 spans 14 residues. In DNA, the CDR3 is TGTGCCGGCAGTTCCACCGGGACTGACACTGAAGCTTTCTTT. Translated: CAGSSTGTDTEAFF.

This chain connects TRBV2 to TRBJ2-3; no definite D call. CDR1 is SNHLY and CDR2 is FYNNEI in the germline V gene. Deletions cut 1 base from V and 0 bases from J, with 8 bases between. This CDR3 contains 15 residues. CDR3 nucleotide sequence: TGTGCCAGCAGTGAAGGCAGATTTAGCACAGATACGCAGTATTTT. It translates to CASSEGRFSTDTQYF.

The chain carries TRBV29-1 and TRBJ1-1; D gene ambiguous. The CDR3 contains 12 residues. Per the germline V gene, CDR1 is SQVTM and CDR2 is ANQGSEA. The V end lost 7 bases, the J end lost 4 bases, and 13 bases lay between the germline ends. In nucleotides, the CDR3 is TGCAGCGGGGAGGGAGCGGGCACTGAAGCTTTCTTT. Its translation: CSGEGAGTEAFF.

In this sample, this clonotype turned up a few times. The chain has TRBV7-2 and TRBJ2-7; 9 bases match TRBD1. Germline trimming cut 6 bases from V and 8 bases from J; bases unmatched to any gene: 29. Germline CDR1 reads SGHTA; CDR2 reads FQGNSA. The CDR3 sequence is 20 residues long. In DNA, the CDR3 is TGTGCCAGCAGTCAAACGTCAGCGGGACAGGGTAGGCTTGTACACCTGAAGCAGTACTTC. It yields the protein CASSQTSAGQGRLVHLKQYF.

This clonotype has only a few counts. Germline and junction disagree at one end, which may indicate a read error. The genes are TRBV6-1 and TRBJ1-5, with D maybe TRBD1 (6 bases). The CDR3 consists of 14 residues. From germline, CDR1 is MNHNS and CDR2 SASEGT. The CDR3 DNA is TGTGCCAGCAGTGTCCTTCAGGGGAATCGGCCCCAGCATTTT. Translation gives CASSVLQGNRPQHF.